A single sample is the source of the 16 T cell receptor beta chains below, sequenced in a study of blood T cell repertoires in COVID-19. Clones were read by immunoSEQ multiplex PCR, and TCRdb kept only the in-frame ones, dropping some. The sample has 150,000 to 200,000 clones, about 90% seen once. Sequenced sample: peripheral blood. These TCRs come from a man aged 30-40 years with COVID-19, enrolled during active disease.

The chain joins TRBV19 to TRBJ2-1; the D gene is possibly TRBD2 (5 bases). Trimming cost V 7 bases and J 2 bases, with 15 bases left between them. Germline CDR1 and CDR2: LNHDA and SQIVND (reference sequence). CDR3 length: 15 amino acids. The CDR3 sequence: CASTLRAGAYNEQFF. The DNA of the CDR3 is TGTGCCAGTACCTTAAGGGCGGGTGCCTACAATGAGCAGTTCTTC.

V usage is TRBV15 and J usage is TRBJ2-5, with 10 bases identical to TRBD1. The junction had 8 bases not matched to a gene; V was cut back by 5 bases and J by 5 bases. This CDR3 comprises 15 residues. Germline CDR1 LNHNV, CDR2 YYDKDF (reference sequence). The CDR3 DNA follows: TGTGCCACCAGCCAGGGACAGGGGACATTGGAGACCCAGTACTTC. Protein product: CATSQGQGTLETQYF.

This clone was found once. This sequence joins TRBV5-6 and TRBJ1-3, with 7 bases that match TRBD1. The CDR3 is 18 residues long. Germline lookup yields CDR1 SGHDT and CDR2 YYEEEE. V shed 4 bases and J 0 bases; nucleotides not matched to a gene: 13. The CDR3 loop is CASSTTGEGDLSGNTIYF. The CDR3 nucleotides are TGTGCCAGCAGCACTACAGGGGAAGGGGACCTCTCTGGAAACACCATATATTTT.

This chain uses TRBV13 with TRBJ1-6, with D possibly matching TRBD1 (6 bases). The CDR3 is 14 residues long. V lost 1 base and J lost 8, with 9 bases in between. Per the germline V gene, CDR1 is PRHDT and CDR2 is FYEKMQ (reference sequence). CDR3 region: CASSLEYRDSPLHF. CDR3 nucleotide sequence: TGTGCCAGCAGCTTAGAGTACAGGGATTCACCCCTCCACTTT.

For the CDR3, the DNA is TGTGCCAGTACCGGACTAGGCTCCTACAATGAGCAGTTCTTC. The encoded protein is CASTGLGSYNEQFF. The rearrangement uses TRBV19 and TRBJ2-1, with 7 positions matching TRBD2. V shed 7 bases and J 0 bases; nucleotides not matched to a gene: 3. The CDR3 totals 14 residues. Per the germline V gene, CDR1 is LNHDA and CDR2 is SQIVND (reference sequence).

The genes are TRBV5-4 and TRBJ2-7; TRBD2 aligns across 10 bases. Germline V lookup: CDR1 SGHNT, CDR2 YYREEE (reference sequence). The ends lost 3 bases at V and 4 bases at J; junction bases unmatched: 7. CDR3 size: 15 residues. The CDR3: CASSSQREGGYEQYF. The CDR3 DNA reads as TGTGCCAGCAGCTCCCAGCGGGAGGGCGGGTACGAGCAGTACTTC.

This sequence joins TRBV7-9 and TRBJ1-2; 8 bases line up with TRBD1. V shed 6 bases and J 13 bases; nucleotides not matched to a gene: 10. The CDR3 length is 12 residues. Per germline, CDR1 SEHNR and CDR2 FQNEAQ (reference sequence). CDR3 nucleotides: TGTGCCAGCAGTCACGGACAGGGTGGGTGCACCTTC. Encoded protein: CASSHGQGGCTF.

The chain joins TRBV7-8 to TRBJ2-7, with 9 bases lining up with TRBD2. With V trimmed by 0 bases and J by 3 bases, 12 bases remained unmatched. The germline gives CDR1 SGHVS, CDR2 FQNEAQ. CDR3 length equals 18 residues. The CDR3 coding sequence is TGTGCCAGCAGCTTAGCGCCGCTGGGGCGGGAGGGGGACTACGAGCAGTACTTC. Amino acids: CASSLAPLGREGDYEQYF.

This chain connects TRBV7-9 to TRBJ1-1; D gene unclear. This CDR3 comprises 13 residues. Trimming left V 5 bases short and J 1 base short, with 8 bases between. CDR1 and CDR2 from the germline V gene are SEHNR and FQNEAQ (reference sequence). In nucleotides, the CDR3 is TGTGCCAGCAGCCATCGACAGAACACTGAAGCTTTCTTT. Protein product: CASSHRQNTEAFF.

V and J are TRBV9 and TRBJ2-7; 10 bases are shared with TRBD1. Trimming took 3 bases from V and 4 from J; bases not matched to a gene: 7. The CDR3 runs 15 residues. Germline V gene data show CDR1 as SGDLS and CDR2 as YYNGEE. CDR3 DNA sequence: TGTGCCAGCAGCGCCAGGACAGGGGGTGGGTACGAGCAGTACTTC. Translation: CASSARTGGGYEQYF.

This chain joins TRBV18 and TRBJ1-4; TRBD1 matches 10 bases. In germline, CDR1 is KGHSH, CDR2 LQKENI. CDR3 length: 16 amino acids. Unmatched junction bases numbered 9, after V lost 3 bases and J lost 8 bases. The DNA of the CDR3 is TGTGCCAGCTCACCCGCGTGGGACAGGGGAGGAGAAAAACTGTTTTTT. Residues: CASSPAWDRGGEKLFF.

The chain joins TRBV27 to TRBJ2-3, with 7 bases that match TRBD2. This CDR3 is 17 amino acids long. Trimming removed 1 base from V and 2 bases from J; junction bases left unmatched: 9. Germline CDR1 reads MNHEY; CDR2 reads SMNVEV (reference sequence). This CDR3 reads CASSLFITGDYTDTQYF. CDR3 nucleotides: TGTGCCAGCAGTTTATTTATCACGGGGGACTACACAGATACGCAGTATTTT.

The chain joins TRBV28 to TRBJ2-7, with D unclear. Trimming shortened V by 2 bases and J by 3 bases, and 5 bases separated the two germline ends. Germline lookup yields CDR1 MDHEN and CDR2 SYDVKM. This CDR3 region has 12 residues. The CDR3 sequence: CASSLRLYEQYF. In nucleotides, the CDR3 is TGTGCCAGCAGTTTACGTCTCTACGAGCAGTACTTC.

The chain is built from TRBV4-1 and TRBJ2-1; 7 bases map to TRBD1. Germline V gives CDR1 MGHRA, CDR2 YSYEKL. Losses at the gene ends were 5 bases for V and 9 bases for J; bases not matched to a gene: 13. The CDR3 is 15 amino acids. Written as DNA, the CDR3 is TGCGCCAGCAGCATCTCGACAGGGTGGTTGGGTGAGCAGTTCTTC. It encodes CASSISTGWLGEQFF.

The rearrangement joins TRBV7-9 to TRBJ2-5, with TRBD1 matching 10 bases. Germline CDR1 SEHNR, CDR2 FQNEAQ (reference sequence). The CDR3 runs to 14 residues. Unmatched junction bases numbered 4, after V lost 4 bases and J lost 5 bases. The CDR3 sequence is CASSSPDRGETQYF. The CDR3 DNA follows: TGTGCCAGCAGCTCCCCGGACAGGGGGGAGACCCAGTACTTC. The full variable domain, completed using reference TRBV7-9 and TRBJ2-5, is DTGVSQNPRHKITKRGQNVTFRCDPISEHNRLYWYRQTLGQGPEFLTYFQNEAQLEKSRLLSDRFSAERPKGSFSTLEIQRTEQGDSAMYLCASSSPDRGETQYFGPGTRLLVL.

This clone was detected only once. V and J are TRBV5-1 and TRBJ1-3, with D uncertain. Germline CDR1 SGHRS, CDR2 YFSETQ. V lost 0 bases and J 0 bases, leaving 7 bases between the germline ends. This CDR3 is built from 15 residues. CDR3 loop: CASSLGRSSGNTIYF. The DNA for the CDR3 is TGCGCCAGCAGCTTGGGCAGAAGCTCTGGAAACACCATATATTTT.